The T cell receptor (beta chain) under discussion was sequenced for a study of T cell responses to AZD1222 COVID-19 vaccine. This clone was found once. Sequencing was performed with immunoSEQ multiplex PCR; in TCRdb, only in-frame clones are kept and a portion is missing. The table lists over 70,000 clones, 60% to 85% of them singletons. In germline, CDR1 is GTSNPN, CDR2 SVGIG (reference sequence). Trimming pared 4 bases from V and 6 bases from J, leaving 15 bases between. The CDR3 has 14 amino acids. This clonotype originated in an adult who received the MenACWY meningococcal vaccine as a control. The chain has TRBV30 and TRBJ2-2; D may be TRBD1 (6 bases). The sequencing here drew on peripheral blood, taken 28 days after the second dose of the MenACWY control vaccine. The CDR3 protein is CAWTTTGSPGELFF. The CDR3 nucleotides are TGTGCCTGGACCACGACAGGATCTCCCGGGGAGCTGTTTTTT. Based on the CDR3 plus reference TRBV30 and TRBJ2-2, the full variable domain is SQTIHQWPATLVQPVGSPLSLECTVEGTSNPNLYWYRQAAGRGLQLLFYSVGIGQISSEVPQNLSASRPQDRQFILSSKKLLLSDSGFYLCAWTTTGSPGELFFGEGSRLTVL.